A single sample is the source of the 2 T cell receptor beta chains below, sequenced in a study of PD-1 blockade in classical Hodgkin lymphoma. All patients experienced relapse after autologous stem cell transplantation, and brentuximab vedotin exposure was variable. Generated by immunoSEQ multiplex PCR, the TCRdb table keeps only in-frame clones and is missing some. The repertoire holds about 110,000 clones, with 80% to 90% as singletons. Source: peripheral blood mononuclear cells (PBMCs), taken before the second cycle of nivolumab. These receptors originate from a human donor with classical Hodgkin lymphoma.

This chain's CDR3 is CASSEVSAELGLGTQYF. Written as DNA, the CDR3 is TGTGCCAGCAGTGAAGTGTCTGCGGAGCTGGGCCTGGGGACCCAGTACTTC. This chain connects TRBV6-1 to TRBJ2-5; no reliable D call. Trimming removed 1 base from V and 7 bases from J, with 22 bases in between. The germline V gene encodes CDR1 MNHNS and CDR2 SASEGT. CDR3 size: 17 residues.

In its sample, this clone was seen once. DNA of the CDR3: TGTGCCAGCAGTGACTCGGCGGGGAACTACAATGAGCAGTTCTTC. It translates to CASSDSAGNYNEQFF. The chain has TRBV6-4 and TRBJ2-1; tentative D call: TRBD2 (6 bases). V was trimmed by 0 bases and J by 3 bases, leaving 9 bases between them. The CDR3 is made up of 15 amino acids. CDR1 and CDR2 (germline): MRHNA, SNTAGT.